The present entry profiles one TCR beta chain with its context. The sample comes from a study of cytomegalovirus exposure and HLA in healthy donors. In the PCR, 60 Vbeta and 13 Jbeta primers were used. Only in-frame clones appear in the TCRdb table, and some are missing; sequencing was by immunoSEQ multiplex PCR. The sample holds 200,000 or so clones, around 80% seen once. The J segment lost 4 bases and the V segment lost 4 bases, leaving 10 bases of the junction unmatched. CDR3 length: 15 amino acids. In germline, CDR1 is SGHNT, CDR2 YYREEE (reference sequence). Material for sequencing was PBMCs. The gene calls are TRBV5-4 and TRBJ2-7; 8 bases fit TRBD2. The clonotype was recovered from a woman aged 18-29 years in good health and CMV-seropositive. In nucleotides, the CDR3 is TGTGCCAGCAGCCCGGCCGGGCGGGGGGAATACGAGCAGTACTTC. Protein: CASSPAGRGEYEQYF.